The following is a T cell receptor (beta chain) sequence with its context. Sequencing was performed with immunoSEQ multiplex PCR; in TCRdb, only in-frame clones are kept and a portion is missing. Of more than 110,000 clones listed, around 84% are singletons. The data are from a study of cytotoxic CD8 clonotypes in ibrutinib-treated CLL. This CDR3 is built from 16 residues. This receptor was taken from a human donor with chronic lymphocytic leukemia. This chain uses TRBV21-1 with TRBJ2-7; the D call in the table, TRBD2, was not verified against the DNA. TRBV21-1 represents a pseudogene. The material sequenced was PBMCs, taken after 36 months of ibrutinib treatment. CDR3 protein: CASSKEPSGNSYEQYF. CDR3 DNA: TGTGCCAGCAGCAAAGAGCCCAGCGGGAACTCCTACGAGCAGTACTTC.